The 14 T cell receptor beta chains reported below all come from one sample, sequenced in a study of T cell changes during pregnancy in multiple sclerosis. Measured with immunoSEQ multiplex PCR; TCRdb has only the in-frame clones, and not every one. In the table there are 75,000 to 100,000 clones, roughly 91% of which are singletons. The starting material was peripheral blood, obtained after pregnancy. The receptors originated from a female donor in good health, enrolled as a control in a pregnancy study.

The rearrangement joins TRBV6-6 to TRBJ2-7, with a possible D match to TRBD2 (6 bases). The germline gives CDR1 MNHNY, CDR2 SVGAGI (reference sequence). The CDR3 is made up of 12 amino acids. V was shortened by 8 bases and J by 3 bases, with 11 bases between the two germline ends. CDR3 amino acids: CASRAGSYEQYF. CDR3 sequence (DNA): TGTGCCAGCCGCGCGGGGAGCTACGAGCAGTACTTC.

CDR3 sequence (DNA): TGTGCCAGCAGCCAAGACAGCTTAGCCTACGAGCAGTACTTC. This codes for CASSQDSLAYEQYF. The chain combines TRBV7-8 with TRBJ2-7; a possible D gene is TRBD1 (5 bases). Germline CDR1 reads SGHVS; CDR2 reads FQNEAQ. Trimming stripped 5 bases from V and 2 bases from J, with 13 bases between. This CDR3 has 14 residues.

This clone was seen a handful of times. This sequence joins TRBV4-3 and TRBJ2-2; no clear D gene. Germline-derived CDR1 and CDR2 are LGHNA and YSLEER. This CDR3 is built from 14 residues. V was shortened by 0 bases and J by 9 bases, with 11 bases between the two germline ends. The CDR3 coding sequence is TGCGCCAGCAGCCAAGAATATGGGCCCCGGGAGCTGTTTTTT. Translated: CASSQEYGPRELFF.

The chain combines TRBV10-3 with TRBJ2-3, with 9 bases fitting TRBD2. Germline V gene lookup returns CDR1 ENHRY and CDR2 SYGVKD. This CDR3 is 16 amino acids long. After removal of 6 bases from V and 3 bases from J, the junction contained 10 bases not matched to a gene. The CDR3, as DNA: TGTGCCATCAGCCCGGGGGGGAGCGGGGGGACAGATACGCAGTATTTT. This encodes CAISPGGSGGTDTQYF.

The genes are TRBV7-9 and TRBJ1-1, with 9 bases that match TRBD1. CDR1 and CDR2 (germline): SEHNR, FQNEAQ (reference sequence). J gave up 4 bases and V 4 bases, and 10 bases lay outside the gene matches. This CDR3 contains 16 residues. DNA for the CDR3: TGTGCCAGCAGCTCCCGGGACAGGGCGACGATCACTGAAGCTTTCTTT. Translating it yields CASSSRDRATITEAFF.

This chain uses TRBV5-5 with TRBJ2-7, with a possible D match to TRBD2 (6 bases). In germline, CDR1 is SGHKS, CDR2 YYEKEE (reference sequence). Trimming took 4 bases from V and 3 from J, leaving 11 bases between them. This CDR3 comprises 13 residues. The CDR3 sequence is CASSGGTHYEQYF. As DNA, the CDR3 is TGTGCCAGCAGCGGGGGGACCCACTACGAGCAGTACTTC.

The chain recombines TRBV11-2 with TRBJ2-5; possible D gene TRBD2, 5 bases. The CDR3 runs 13 residues. With 3 bases removed from V and 5 bases from J, the gap between germline ends came to 10 bases. Germline V gene lookup returns CDR1 SGHAT and CDR2 FQNNGV. As DNA, the CDR3 is TGTGCCAGCAGCTTCGACTACTGGGAGACCCAGTACTTC. Encoded protein: CASSFDYWETQYF. Supplemented by reference TRBV11-2 and TRBJ2-5, the full variable domain reads EAGVAQSPRYKIIEKRQSVAFWCNPISGHATLYWYQQILGQGPKLLIQFQNNGVVDDSQLPKDRFSAERLKGVDSTLKIQPAKLEDSAVYLCASSFDYWETQYFGPGTRLLVL.

The chain recombines TRBV4-3 with TRBJ2-1, with TRBD2 matching over 9 bases. Trimming took 2 bases from V and 4 from J; bases not matched to a gene: 6. Germline V gene lookup returns CDR1 LGHNA and CDR2 YSLEER. This CDR3 spans 16 amino acids. CDR3 sequence (DNA): TGCGCCAGCAGCCAACGCCGCGGGGGGGTATACAATGAGCAGTTCTTC. It encodes CASSQRRGGVYNEQFF.

A single count supports this clone. This sequence joins TRBV28 and TRBJ2-7; D is ambiguous. The germline V and J ends were trimmed by 4 bases and 3 bases, with 16 bases remaining between them. Germline V gene data show CDR1 as MDHEN and CDR2 as SYDVKM. This CDR3 has 15 amino acids. The CDR3 region has the DNA TGTGCCAGCAGTTCTATCGGTCGGTCCGTCTACGAGCAGTACTTC. Amino acids: CASSSIGRSVYEQYF.

The chain has TRBV19 and TRBJ2-2; D is possibly TRBD1 (6 bases). Trimming shortened V by 5 bases and J by 3 bases, and 10 bases separated the two germline ends. Germline V gene sequence: CDR1 LNHDA, CDR2 SQIVND (reference sequence). The CDR3 is 14 amino acids. CDR3 in DNA: TGTGCCAGTAGTGGGGGCAGGGACACCGGGGAGCTGTTTTTT. Its protein is CASSGGRDTGELFF.

V gene TRBV5-8 combines with J gene TRBJ1-2, with D tentatively TRBD1 (5 bases). Germline V gene sequence: CDR1 SGHTS, CDR2 YDEGEE. CDR3 length equals 13 residues. Trimming removed 9 bases from V and 4 bases from J, with 16 bases in between. The chain's CDR3 is CATLPTELYGYTF. CDR3 nucleotides: TGTGCCACCCTCCCGACAGAACTCTATGGCTACACCTTC.

V and J are TRBV5-4 and TRBJ1-5; D is possibly TRBD1 (6 bases). CDR1 is SGHNT and CDR2 is YYREEE in the germline V gene (reference sequence). The CDR3 extends over 16 amino acids. V was shortened by 3 bases and J by 3 bases, with 16 bases between the two germline ends. The CDR3: CASSSTGIWTNQPQHF. In nucleotides, the CDR3 is TGTGCCAGCAGCTCTACAGGGATTTGGACCAATCAGCCCCAGCATTTT.

V gene TRBV2 combines with J gene TRBJ2-3; the D is unclear. CDR1 and CDR2 from the germline V gene are SNHLY and FYNNEI. The CDR3 runs to 12 residues. Between the trimmed V and J ends, which lost 8 bases and 1 base, there was a span of 7 bases. CDR3 nucleotide sequence: TGTGCCAGCTGTCTCCGCACAGATACGCAGTATTTT. Its translation: CASCLRTDTQYF.

The chain recombines TRBV9 with TRBJ2-5, with 7 positions matching TRBD2. With 1 base clipped from V and 1 base from J, the junction kept 7 bases outside the gene matches. The germline V gene encodes CDR1 SGDLS and CDR2 YYNGEE. The CDR3 spans 16 residues. CDR3 region: CASSVSSTSPQETQYF. Here the CDR3 DNA reads TGTGCCAGCAGCGTATCTTCGACTAGCCCCCAAGAGACCCAGTACTTC. Filled out from reference TRBV9 and TRBJ2-5, the complete variable domain reads DSGVTQTPKHLITATGQRVTLRCSPRSGDLSVYWYQQSLDQGLQFLIQYYNGEERAKGNILERFSAQQFPDLHSELNLSSLELGDSALYFCASSVSSTSPQETQYFGPGTRLLVL.